This entry concerns a single T cell receptor beta chain. This CDR3 comprises 16 residues. Germline V gives CDR1 MDHEN, CDR2 SYDVKM. V was shortened by 6 bases and J by 4 bases, with 21 bases between the two germline ends. The data were obtained in a study of cytomegalovirus exposure and HLA in healthy donors. This PCR relied on a set of 60 Vbeta primers and 13 Jbeta primers. Libraries were prepared by immunoSEQ multiplex PCR; TCRdb keeps only in-frame clonotypes and omits some of them. The sample has roughly 90,000 clones, about three quarters seen once. The sequence derives from a middle-aged woman in good health and CMV-seropositive. The specimen was PBMCs. The V and J genes are TRBV28 and TRBJ2-5; D might be TRBD2 (5 bases). CDR3: CASSHRAGPKGETQYF. Written as DNA, the CDR3 is TGTGCCAGCAGCCATAGGGCGGGCCCCAAGGGAGAGACCCAGTACTTC.